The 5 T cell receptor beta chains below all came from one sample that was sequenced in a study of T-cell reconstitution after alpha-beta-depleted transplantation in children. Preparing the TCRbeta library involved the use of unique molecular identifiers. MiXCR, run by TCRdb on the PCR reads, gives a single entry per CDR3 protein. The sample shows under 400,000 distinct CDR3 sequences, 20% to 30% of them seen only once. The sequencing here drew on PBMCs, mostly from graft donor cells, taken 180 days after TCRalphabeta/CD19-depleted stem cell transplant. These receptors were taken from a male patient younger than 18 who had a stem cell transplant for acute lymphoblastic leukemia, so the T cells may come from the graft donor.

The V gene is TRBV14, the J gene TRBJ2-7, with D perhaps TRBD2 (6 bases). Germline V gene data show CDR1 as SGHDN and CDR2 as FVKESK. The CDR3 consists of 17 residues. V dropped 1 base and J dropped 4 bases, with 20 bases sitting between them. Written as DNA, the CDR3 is TGTGCCAGCAGCCAAGGAGGGAGGCCAGTTTTGATATACGAGCAGTACTTC. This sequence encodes CASSQGGRPVLIYEQYF.

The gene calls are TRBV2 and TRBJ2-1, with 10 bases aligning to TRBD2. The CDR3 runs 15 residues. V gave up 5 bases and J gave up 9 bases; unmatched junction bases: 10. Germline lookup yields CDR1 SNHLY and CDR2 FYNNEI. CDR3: CASSPGLAPHIEQFF. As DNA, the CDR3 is TGTGCCAGCAGTCCGGGACTAGCGCCTCACATTGAGCAGTTCTTC.

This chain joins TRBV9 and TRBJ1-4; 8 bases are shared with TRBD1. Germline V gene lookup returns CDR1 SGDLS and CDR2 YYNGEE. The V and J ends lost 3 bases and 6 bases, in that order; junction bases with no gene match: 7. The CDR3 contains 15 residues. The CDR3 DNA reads TGTGCCAGCAGCGGACAGGGGACCTGGGATGAAAAACTGTTTTTT. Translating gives CASSGQGTWDEKLFF. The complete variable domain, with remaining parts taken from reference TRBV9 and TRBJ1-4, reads DSGVTQTPKHLITATGQRVTLRCSPRSGDLSVYWYQQSLDQGLQFLIQYYNGEERAKGNILERFSAQQFPDLHSELNLSSLELGDSALYFCASSGQGTWDEKLFFGSGTQLSVL.

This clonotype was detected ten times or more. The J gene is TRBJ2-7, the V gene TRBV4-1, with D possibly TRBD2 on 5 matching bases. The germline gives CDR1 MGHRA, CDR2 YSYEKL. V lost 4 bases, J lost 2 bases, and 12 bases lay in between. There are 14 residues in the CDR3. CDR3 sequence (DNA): TGCGCCAGCAGCCCTAGGACTGCCCCCTACGAGCAGTACTTC. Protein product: CASSPRTAPYEQYF.

For the CDR3, the DNA is TGTGCCAGCAGTGAAAGGCGGCAGGGGATTTCACCCCTCCACTTT. This sequence encodes CASSERRQGISPLHF. V is TRBV2 and J is TRBJ1-6; D is possibly TRBD1 (6 bases). CDR3 length: 15 amino acids. The germline gives CDR1 SNHLY, CDR2 FYNNEI. Trimming cost V 2 bases and J 9 bases, with 14 bases left between them.